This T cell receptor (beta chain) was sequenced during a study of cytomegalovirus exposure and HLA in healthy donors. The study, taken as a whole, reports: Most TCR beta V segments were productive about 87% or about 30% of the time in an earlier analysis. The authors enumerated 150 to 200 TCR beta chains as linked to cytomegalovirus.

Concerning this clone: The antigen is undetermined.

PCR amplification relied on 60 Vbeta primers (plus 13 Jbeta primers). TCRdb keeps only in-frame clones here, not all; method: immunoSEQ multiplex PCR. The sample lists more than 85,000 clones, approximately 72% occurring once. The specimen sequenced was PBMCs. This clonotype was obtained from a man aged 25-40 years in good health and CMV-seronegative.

The CDR3 sequence: CASSKLAGGNSYNEQFF. The CDR3 coding sequence is TGCGCCAGCAGTAAACTAGCGGGAGGAAACTCCTACAATGAGCAGTTCTTC. The chain has TRBV5-1 and TRBJ2-1; 12 nucleotides line up with TRBD2. J gave up 0 bases and V 5 bases, and 6 bases lay outside the gene matches. This CDR3 has 17 residues. CDR1 and CDR2 (germline): SGHRS, YFSETQ.